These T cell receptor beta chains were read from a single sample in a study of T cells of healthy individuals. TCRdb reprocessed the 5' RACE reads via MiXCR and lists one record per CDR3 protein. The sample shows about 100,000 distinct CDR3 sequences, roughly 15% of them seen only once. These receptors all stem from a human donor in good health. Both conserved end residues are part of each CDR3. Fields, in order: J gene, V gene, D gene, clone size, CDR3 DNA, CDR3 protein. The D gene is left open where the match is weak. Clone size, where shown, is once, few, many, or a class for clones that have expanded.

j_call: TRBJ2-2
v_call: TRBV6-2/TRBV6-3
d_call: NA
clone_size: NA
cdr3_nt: TGTGCCAGCAGTCATGTTCGGAGGGACACCGGGGAGCTGTTTTTT
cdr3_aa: CASSHVRRDTGELFF

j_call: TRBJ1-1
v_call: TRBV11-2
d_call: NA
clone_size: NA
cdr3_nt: TGTGCCAGCAGCCCCCGTGCCGCTGAAGCTTTCTTT
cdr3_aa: CASSPRAAEAFF

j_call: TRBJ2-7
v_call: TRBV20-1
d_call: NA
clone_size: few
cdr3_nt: TGCAGTGCGCCGGACTTACTTCGCGACTACGAGCAGTACTTC
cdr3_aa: CSAPDLLRDYEQYF

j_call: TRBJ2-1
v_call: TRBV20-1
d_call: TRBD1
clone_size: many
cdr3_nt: TGCAGTGCCCTTGGGGGACAGGGAACTGCTCTGCAGTTCTTC
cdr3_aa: CSALGGQGTALQFF

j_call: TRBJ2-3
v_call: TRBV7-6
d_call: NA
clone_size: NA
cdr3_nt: TGTGCCAGCAGCTCCACGGGAACTAGCACAGATACGCAGTATTTT
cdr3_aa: CASSSTGTSTDTQYF

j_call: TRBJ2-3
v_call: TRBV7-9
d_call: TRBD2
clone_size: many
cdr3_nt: TGTGCCAGCAGCTTGGGACTAGCAGATACGCAGTATTTT
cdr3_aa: CASSLGLADTQYF

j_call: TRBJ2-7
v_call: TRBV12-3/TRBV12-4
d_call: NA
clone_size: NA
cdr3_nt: TGTGCCAGCAGCTCAGGGGCCCAACTCTACGAGCAGTACTTC
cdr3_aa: CASSSGAQLYEQYF

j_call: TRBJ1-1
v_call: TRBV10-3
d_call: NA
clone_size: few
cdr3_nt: TGTGCCATCAGTGGTTCAGGGGAGACTGAAGCTTTCTTT
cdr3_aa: CAISGSGETEAFF

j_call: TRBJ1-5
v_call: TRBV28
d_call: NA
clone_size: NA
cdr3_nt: TGTGCCAGCAACCGTCAGCCCCAGCATTTT
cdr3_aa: CASNRQPQHF

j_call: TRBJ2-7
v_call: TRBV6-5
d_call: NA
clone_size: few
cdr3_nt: TGTGCCAGCTCGCACAGGGAATTCTCCTACGAGCAGTACTTC
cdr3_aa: CASSHREFSYEQYF

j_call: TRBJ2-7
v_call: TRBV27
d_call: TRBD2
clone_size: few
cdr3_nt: TGTGCCAGCAGCGTAGGATGGACTAGCGGGAGACCTACTTACGAGCAGTACTTC
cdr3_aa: CASSVGWTSGRPTYEQYF

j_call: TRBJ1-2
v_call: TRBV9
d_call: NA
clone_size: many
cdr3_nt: TGTGCCAGCAGCGTGGGCCAAAGAGAGTGGGGCTACACCTTC
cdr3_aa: CASSVGQREWGYTF

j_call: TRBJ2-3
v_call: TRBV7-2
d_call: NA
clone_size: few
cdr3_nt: TGTGCCAGCCGAAAGGGGCAGATAATCACAGATACGCAGTATTTT
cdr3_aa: CASRKGQIITDTQYF

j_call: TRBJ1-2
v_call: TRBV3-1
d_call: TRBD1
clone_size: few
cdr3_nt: TGTGCCAGCAGCCCCTCGACAGGGACTTATGGCTACACCTTC
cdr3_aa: CASSPSTGTYGYTF

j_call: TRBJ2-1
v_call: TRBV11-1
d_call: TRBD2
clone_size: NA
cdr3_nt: TGTGCCAGCAGCTTAGCCCCTAATACAGGGTTGGGTACCGGGACTAGAGCCTACAATGAGCAGTTCTTC
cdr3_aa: CASSLAPNTGLGTGTRAYNEQFF

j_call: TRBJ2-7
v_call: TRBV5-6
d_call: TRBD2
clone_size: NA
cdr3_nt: TGTGCCAGCAGCTTGGTACTAGCGGGAGAAAACGAGCAGTACTTC
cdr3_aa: CASSLVLAGENEQYF

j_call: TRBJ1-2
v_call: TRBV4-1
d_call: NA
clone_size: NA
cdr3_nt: TGCGCCAGCAGCCAAGGTTGGGGAATTGACAGCTATGGCTACACCTTC
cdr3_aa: CASSQGWGIDSYGYTF

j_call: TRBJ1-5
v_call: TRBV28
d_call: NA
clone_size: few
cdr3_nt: TGTGCCAGCAGTTTATGGGCAGGGTCGAATCAGCCCCAGCATTTT
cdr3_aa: CASSLWAGSNQPQHF

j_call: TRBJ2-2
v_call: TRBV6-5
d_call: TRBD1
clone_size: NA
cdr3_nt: TGTGCTTCTGGACAGGGGAAATGGACCGGGGAGCTGTTTTTT
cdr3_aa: CASGQGKWTGELFF

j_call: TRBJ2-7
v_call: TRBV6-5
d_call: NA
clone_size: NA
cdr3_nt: TGTGCCAGCAGTTACCACAGGGACCAGGGATACGAGCAGTACTTC
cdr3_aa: CASSYHRDQGYEQYF

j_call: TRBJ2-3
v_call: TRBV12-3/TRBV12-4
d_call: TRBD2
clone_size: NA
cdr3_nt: TGTGCCAGCAGTTTCGTGACTAGCGGGGCCGGAGATACGCAGTATTTT
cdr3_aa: CASSFVTSGAGDTQYF

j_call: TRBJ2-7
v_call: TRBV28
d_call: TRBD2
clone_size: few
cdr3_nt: TGTGCCAGCAGTTTTTGGACTAGCGGGAGGTACTACGAGCAGTACTTC
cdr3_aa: CASSFWTSGRYYEQYF